Each of the 11 T cell receptor beta chains below was sequenced from the same sample in a study of a mutant IDH1 vaccine in newly diagnosed glioma. Assay used: immunoSEQ multiplex PCR; TCRdb lists only in-frame clones, some missing. The sample includes some 44,000 clones, 83% of them seen just once. The antigens for these receptors are not known. Time point: week 35, safety follow-up. Mutant IDH1 20-mer peptide, at 300 ug, made up each vaccine dose, with topical imiquimod. The material was PBMCs, obtained from a glioma patient whose treatment included an IDH1 peptide vaccine. These receptor sequences come from a woman in her forties or fifties with glioma.

This chain connects TRBV7-8 to TRBJ1-5, with D perhaps TRBD1 (5 bases). Between the trimmed V and J ends, which lost 4 bases and 3 bases, there was a span of 13 bases. The CDR3 runs to 15 residues. CDR1 SGHVS and CDR2 FQNEAQ come from the germline V gene. The CDR3 protein is CASSYKRDFNQPQHF. The CDR3 coding sequence is TGTGCCAGCAGCTATAAAAGGGACTTCAATCAGCCCCAGCATTTT.

This chain links TRBV6-4 with TRBJ1-2; D unclear. Trimming left V 2 bases short and J 8 bases short, with 12 bases between. The CDR3 contains 13 residues. Germline V gene data show CDR1 as MRHNA and CDR2 as SNTAGT. The CDR3 DNA reads as TGTGCCAGCAGTGACCGGGCCACAGCCGGCTACACCTTC. Its protein product is CASSDRATAGYTF.

V usage is TRBV19 and J usage is TRBJ1-1; no reliable D call. The CDR3 is made up of 13 amino acids. The germline V and J ends were trimmed by 5 bases and 8 bases, with 15 bases remaining between them. Germline V CDR1 and CDR2: LNHDA, SQIVND (reference sequence). The CDR3 region has the DNA TGTGCCAGTAGTCGTCTCGCCTTACCGGAAGCTTTCTTT. Protein sequence: CASSRLALPEAFF.

The chain employs TRBV6-5 and TRBJ2-7; 7 nucleotides agree with TRBD1. Germline CDR1 MNHEY, CDR2 SVGAGI. This CDR3 is built from 15 residues. The V segment lost 2 bases and the J segment 2 bases; nucleotides outside the gene matches: 6. The chain's CDR3 is CASSYRDRGPYEQYF. For the CDR3, the DNA is TGTGCCAGCAGTTACAGGGACAGAGGACCCTACGAGCAGTACTTC.

The chain employs TRBV7-9 and TRBJ2-3; D is unresolved. CDR3 length equals 13 residues. V shed 0 bases and J shed 3 bases, with 4 bases lying between them. In germline, CDR1 is SEHNR, CDR2 FQNEAQ (reference sequence). Written as DNA, the CDR3 is TGTGCCAGCAGCTTAGCGCGGACAGATACGCAGTATTTT. Translated: CASSLARTDTQYF.

The gene calls are TRBV27 and TRBJ2-4, with 8 bases identical to TRBD2. J was trimmed by 0 bases and V by 5 bases; bases with no gene match: 9. The germline V gene has CDR1 MNHEY and CDR2 SMNVEV (reference sequence). The CDR3 totals 17 residues. CDR3 sequence (DNA): TGTGCCAGCAGTCCCCTGGGGAGCGGGGGAGCCAAAAACATTCAGTACTTC. It is translated as CASSPLGSGGAKNIQYF.

V is TRBV10-1 and J is TRBJ1-2; D is unclear. Deletions cut 0 bases from V and 4 bases from J, with 6 bases between. From germline, CDR1 is WNHNN and CDR2 SYGVQD (reference sequence). There are 13 residues in the CDR3. In nucleotides, the CDR3 is TGCGCCAGCAGTGAGTCGGGAACCTATGGCTACACCTTC. It specifies CASSESGTYGYTF.

This chain joins TRBV5-1 and TRBJ2-7; 8 bases are shared with TRBD2. CDR1 SGHRS and CDR2 YFSETQ come from the germline V gene. The J segment lost 0 bases and the V segment lost 0 bases, leaving 2 bases of the junction unmatched. This CDR3 has 15 residues. The DNA for the CDR3 is TGCGCCAGCAGCTTGGAGCGGGGGACCTCCTACGAGCAGTACTTC. Residues: CASSLERGTSYEQYF.

The chain joins TRBV10-3 to TRBJ1-1; D uncertain. The CDR3 sequence is 14 residues long. CDR1 and CDR2 from the germline V gene are ENHRY and SYGVKD. The V and J ends lost 0 bases and 0 bases respectively, with 5 bases between them. The CDR3: CAISESLLNTEAFF. The CDR3 DNA reads as TGTGCCATCAGTGAGTCGTTGCTGAACACTGAAGCTTTCTTT.

V is TRBV4-1 and J is TRBJ1-6, with a tentative D call TRBD1 (5 bases). This CDR3 is built from 16 residues. From germline, CDR1 is MGHRA and CDR2 YSYEKL. Trimming took off 6 bases at V and 3 bases at J, with 15 bases between the two ends. The CDR3 spells CASSRTGAGYNSPLHF. As DNA, the CDR3 is TGCGCCAGCAGTCGAACCGGGGCAGGCTATAATTCACCCCTCCACTTT.

The sample holds one count of this clone. The chain is built from TRBV9 and TRBJ1-3; 8 bases map to TRBD1. V gave up 2 bases and J gave up 4 bases; unmatched junction bases: 17. Germline V gene data show CDR1 as SGDLS and CDR2 as YYNGEE. The CDR3 runs 19 residues. The CDR3 region has the DNA TGTGCCAGCAGCGTCCTGGGACAGGCAACCGCCGTGGCGGGAAACACCATATATTTT. Protein product: CASSVLGQATAVAGNTIYF.